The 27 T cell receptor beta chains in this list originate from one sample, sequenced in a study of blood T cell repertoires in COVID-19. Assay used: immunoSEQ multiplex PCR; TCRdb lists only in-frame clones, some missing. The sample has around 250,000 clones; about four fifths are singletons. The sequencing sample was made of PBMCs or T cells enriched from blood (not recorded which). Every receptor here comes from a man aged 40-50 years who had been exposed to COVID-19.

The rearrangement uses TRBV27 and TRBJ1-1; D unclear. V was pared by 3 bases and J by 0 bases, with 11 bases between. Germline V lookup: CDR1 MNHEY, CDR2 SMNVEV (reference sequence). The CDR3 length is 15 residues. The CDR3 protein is CASSLSQVMNTEAFF. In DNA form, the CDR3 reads TGTGCCAGCAGTTTGAGTCAGGTAATGAACACTGAAGCTTTCTTT.

The CDR3 loop reads CASSSGSGVQYF. In DNA form, the CDR3 reads TGTGCCAGCAGCTCCGGGAGTGGGGTGCAGTACTTC. The V gene is TRBV7-2, the J gene TRBJ2-7, with a tentative D call TRBD2 (6 bases). CDR3 length: 12 residues. Trimming stripped 4 bases from V and 9 bases from J, with 13 bases between. CDR1 SGHTA and CDR2 FQGNSA come from the germline V gene.

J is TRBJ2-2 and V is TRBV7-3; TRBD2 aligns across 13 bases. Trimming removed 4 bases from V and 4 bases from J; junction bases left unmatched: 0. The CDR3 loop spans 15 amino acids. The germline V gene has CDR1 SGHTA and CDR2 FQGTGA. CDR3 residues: CASSWTSGSTGELFF. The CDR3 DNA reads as TGTGCCAGCAGCTGGACTAGCGGGAGCACCGGGGAGCTGTTTTTT.

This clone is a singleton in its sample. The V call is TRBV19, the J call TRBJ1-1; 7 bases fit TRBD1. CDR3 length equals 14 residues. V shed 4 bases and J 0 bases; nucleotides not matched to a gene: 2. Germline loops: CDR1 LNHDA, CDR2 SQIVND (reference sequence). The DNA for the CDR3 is TGTGCCAGTAGTAAGGACAGGTTGAACACTGAAGCTTTCTTT. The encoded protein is CASSKDRLNTEAFF.

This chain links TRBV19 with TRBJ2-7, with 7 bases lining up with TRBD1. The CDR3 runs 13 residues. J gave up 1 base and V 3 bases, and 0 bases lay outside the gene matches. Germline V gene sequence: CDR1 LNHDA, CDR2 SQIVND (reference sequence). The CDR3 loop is CASSMTGSYEQYF. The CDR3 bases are TGTGCCAGTAGTATGACAGGGTCCTACGAGCAGTACTTC.

The CDR3 here is CASSPSVTYEQYF. The CDR3, as DNA: TGTGCCAGCAGCCCTAGCGTAACCTACGAGCAGTACTTC. The rearrangement joins TRBV5-5 to TRBJ2-7, with D possibly matching TRBD2 (6 bases). The ends were cut back, 4 bases at V and 2 bases at J, with 10 bases in the middle. CDR3 length: 13 amino acids. Germline V lookup: CDR1 SGHKS, CDR2 YYEKEE (reference sequence).

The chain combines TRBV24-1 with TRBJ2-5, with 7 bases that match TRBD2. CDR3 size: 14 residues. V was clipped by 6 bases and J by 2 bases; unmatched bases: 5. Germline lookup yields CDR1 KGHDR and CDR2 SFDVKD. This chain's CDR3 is CATSHPSGQETQYF. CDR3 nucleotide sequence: TGTGCCACCAGTCACCCTAGCGGACAAGAGACCCAGTACTTC.

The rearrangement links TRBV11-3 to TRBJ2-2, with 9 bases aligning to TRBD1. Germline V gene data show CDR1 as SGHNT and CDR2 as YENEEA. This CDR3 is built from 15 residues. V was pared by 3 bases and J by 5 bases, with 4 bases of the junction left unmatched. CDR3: CASSLGTGKTGELFF. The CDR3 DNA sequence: TGTGCCAGCAGCTTGGGGACAGGGAAGACCGGGGAGCTGTTTTTT.

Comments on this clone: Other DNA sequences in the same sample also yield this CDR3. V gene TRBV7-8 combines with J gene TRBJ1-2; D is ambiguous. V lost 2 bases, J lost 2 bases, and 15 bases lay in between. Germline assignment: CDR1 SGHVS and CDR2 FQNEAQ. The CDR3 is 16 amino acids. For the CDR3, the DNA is TGTGCCAGCAGCTTAAGCTCGGATAGCTACAACTATGGCTACACCTTC. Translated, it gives CASSLSSDSYNYGYTF.

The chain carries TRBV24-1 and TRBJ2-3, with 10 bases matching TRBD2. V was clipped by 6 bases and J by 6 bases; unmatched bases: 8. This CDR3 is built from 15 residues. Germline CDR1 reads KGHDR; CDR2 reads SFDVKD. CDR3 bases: TGTGCCACCAGTCGGGGAGCGGGAGGGCTTGATACGCAGTATTTT. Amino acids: CATSRGAGGLDTQYF.

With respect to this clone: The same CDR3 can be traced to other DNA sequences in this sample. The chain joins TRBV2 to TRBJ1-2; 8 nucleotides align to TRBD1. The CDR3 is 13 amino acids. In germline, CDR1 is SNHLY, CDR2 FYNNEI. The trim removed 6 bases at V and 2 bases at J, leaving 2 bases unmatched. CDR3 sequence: CASSGQGNYGYTF. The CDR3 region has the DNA TGTGCCAGCAGCGGACAGGGCAACTATGGCTACACCTTC.

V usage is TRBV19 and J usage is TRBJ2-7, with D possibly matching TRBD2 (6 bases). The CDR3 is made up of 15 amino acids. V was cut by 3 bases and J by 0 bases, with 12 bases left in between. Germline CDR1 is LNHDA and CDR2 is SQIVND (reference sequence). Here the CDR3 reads CASSIVAETSYEQYF. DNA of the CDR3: TGTGCCAGTAGTATCGTAGCGGAGACCTCCTACGAGCAGTACTTC.

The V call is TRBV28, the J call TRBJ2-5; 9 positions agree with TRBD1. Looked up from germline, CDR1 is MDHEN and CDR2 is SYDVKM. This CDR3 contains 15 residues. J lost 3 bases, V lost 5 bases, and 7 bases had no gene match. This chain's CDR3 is CASSKGTGRKETQYF. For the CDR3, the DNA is TGTGCCAGCAGTAAGGGGACAGGGAGGAAAGAGACCCAGTACTTC.

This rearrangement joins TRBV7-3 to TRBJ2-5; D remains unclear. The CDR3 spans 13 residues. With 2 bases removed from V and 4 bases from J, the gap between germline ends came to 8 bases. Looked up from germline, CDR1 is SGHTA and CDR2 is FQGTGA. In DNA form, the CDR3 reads TGTGCCAGCAGCTTAGGTTCCAGAGAGACCCAGTACTTC. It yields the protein CASSLGSRETQYF.

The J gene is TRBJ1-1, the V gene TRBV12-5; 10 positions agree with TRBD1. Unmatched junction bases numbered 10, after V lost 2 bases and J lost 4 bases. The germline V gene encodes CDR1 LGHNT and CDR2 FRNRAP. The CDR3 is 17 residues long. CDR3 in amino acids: CASGLMTGGRARTEAFF. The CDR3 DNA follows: TGTGCTAGTGGTTTGATGACAGGGGGCCGAGCTCGCACTGAAGCTTTCTTT. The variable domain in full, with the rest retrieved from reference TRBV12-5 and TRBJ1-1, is DARVTQTPRHKVTEMGQEVTMRCQPILGHNTVFWYRQTMMQGLELLAYFRNRAPLDDSGMPKDRFSAEMPDATLATLKIQPSEPRDSAVYFCASGLMTGGRARTEAFFGQGTRLTVV.

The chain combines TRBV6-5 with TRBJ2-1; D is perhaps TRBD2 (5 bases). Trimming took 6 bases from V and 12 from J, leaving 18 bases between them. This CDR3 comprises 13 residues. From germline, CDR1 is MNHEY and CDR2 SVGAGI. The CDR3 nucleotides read TGTGCCAGCAGGGGCTCTAGCATTTGGGGGCAGTTCTTC. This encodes CASRGSSIWGQFF.

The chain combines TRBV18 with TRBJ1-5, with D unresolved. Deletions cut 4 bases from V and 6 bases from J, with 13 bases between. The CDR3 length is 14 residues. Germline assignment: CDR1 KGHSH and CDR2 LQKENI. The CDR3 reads CASSQSQAGQPQHF. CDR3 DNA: TGTGCCAGCTCACAATCTCAAGCCGGTCAGCCCCAGCATTTT.

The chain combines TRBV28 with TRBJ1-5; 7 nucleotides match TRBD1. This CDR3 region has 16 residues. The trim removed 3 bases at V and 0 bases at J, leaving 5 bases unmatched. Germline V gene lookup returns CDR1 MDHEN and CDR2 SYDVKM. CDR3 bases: TGTGCCAGCAGTTTGGGACAGTATCATAGCAATCAGCCCCAGCATTTT. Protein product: CASSLGQYHSNQPQHF.

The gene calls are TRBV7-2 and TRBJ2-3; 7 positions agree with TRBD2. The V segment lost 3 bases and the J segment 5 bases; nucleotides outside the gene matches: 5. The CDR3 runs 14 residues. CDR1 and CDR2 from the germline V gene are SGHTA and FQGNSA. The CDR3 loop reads CASSFRLAEDTQYF. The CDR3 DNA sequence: TGTGCCAGCAGCTTTAGACTAGCCGAAGATACGCAGTATTTT.

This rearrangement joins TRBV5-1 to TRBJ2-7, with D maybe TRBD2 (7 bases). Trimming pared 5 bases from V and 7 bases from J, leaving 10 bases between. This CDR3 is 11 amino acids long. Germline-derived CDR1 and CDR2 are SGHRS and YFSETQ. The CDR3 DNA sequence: TGCGCCAGCAGACAGGGAGGGGAGCAGTACTTC. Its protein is CASRQGGEQYF. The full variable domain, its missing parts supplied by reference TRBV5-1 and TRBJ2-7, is KAGVTQTPRYLIKTRGQQVTLSCSPISGHRSVSWYQQTPGQGLQFLFEYFSETQRNKGNFPGRFSGRQFSNSRSEMNVSTLELGDSALYLCASRQGGEQYFGPGTRLTVT.

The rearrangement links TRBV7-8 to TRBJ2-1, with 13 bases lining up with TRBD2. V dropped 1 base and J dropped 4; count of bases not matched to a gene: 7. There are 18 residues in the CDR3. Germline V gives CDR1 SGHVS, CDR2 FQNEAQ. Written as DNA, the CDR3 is TGTGCCAGCAGCTTAGTTCACCGGACTAGCGGGGGATACAATGAGCAGTTCTTC. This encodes CASSLVHRTSGGYNEQFF.

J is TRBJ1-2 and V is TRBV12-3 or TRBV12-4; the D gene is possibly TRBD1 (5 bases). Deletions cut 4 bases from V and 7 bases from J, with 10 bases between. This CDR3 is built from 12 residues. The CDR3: CASSSDRGGYTF. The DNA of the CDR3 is TGTGCCAGCAGTTCAGATAGGGGTGGCTACACCTTC.

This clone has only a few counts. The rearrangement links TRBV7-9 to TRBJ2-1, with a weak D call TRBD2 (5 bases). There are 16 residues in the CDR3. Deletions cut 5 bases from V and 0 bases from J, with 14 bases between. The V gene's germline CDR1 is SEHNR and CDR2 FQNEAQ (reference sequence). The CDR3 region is CASSPYRGSSYNEQFF. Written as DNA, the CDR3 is TGTGCCAGCAGCCCATACCGAGGGAGCTCCTACAATGAGCAGTTCTTC.

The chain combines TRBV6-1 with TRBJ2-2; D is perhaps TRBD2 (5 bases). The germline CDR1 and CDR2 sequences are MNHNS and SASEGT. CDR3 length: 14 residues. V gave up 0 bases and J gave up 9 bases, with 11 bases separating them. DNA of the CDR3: TGTGCCAGCAGTGAAGCAGGACTTGTCCGGGAGCTGTTTTTT. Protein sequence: CASSEAGLVRELFF.

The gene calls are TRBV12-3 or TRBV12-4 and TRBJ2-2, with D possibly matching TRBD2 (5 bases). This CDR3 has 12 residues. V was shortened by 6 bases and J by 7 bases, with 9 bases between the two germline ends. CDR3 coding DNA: TGTGCCAGCAGGGGCGAGGGCGGGGAGCTGTTTTTT. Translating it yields CASRGEGGELFF.

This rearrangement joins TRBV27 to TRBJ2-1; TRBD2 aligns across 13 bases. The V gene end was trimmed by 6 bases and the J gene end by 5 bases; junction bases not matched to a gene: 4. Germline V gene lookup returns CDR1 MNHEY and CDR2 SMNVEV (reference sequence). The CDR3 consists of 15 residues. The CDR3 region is CASSSGLAGDNEQFF. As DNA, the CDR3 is TGTGCCAGCAGCTCTGGACTAGCGGGGGACAATGAGCAGTTCTTC.

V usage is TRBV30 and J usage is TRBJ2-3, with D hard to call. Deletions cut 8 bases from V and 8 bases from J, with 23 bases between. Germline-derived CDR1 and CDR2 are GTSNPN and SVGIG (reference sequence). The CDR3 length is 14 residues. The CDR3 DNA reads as TGTGCCCGACGCGATCCGACAATATCAATTACGCAGTATTTT. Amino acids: CARRDPTISITQYF. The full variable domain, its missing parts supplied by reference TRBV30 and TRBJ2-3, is SQTIHQWPATLVQPVGSPLSLECTVEGTSNPNLYWYRQAAGRGLQLLFYSVGIGQISSEVPQNLSASRPQDRQFILSSKKLLLSDSGFYLCARRDPTISITQYFGPGTRLTVL.